This T cell receptor beta chain was sequenced for a study of shared clonotypes between healthy human individuals. Trimming pared 6 bases from V and 0 bases from J, leaving 12 bases between. This CDR3 spans 14 amino acids. The germline gives CDR1 MDHEN, CDR2 SYDVKM. In the case of this clone: Its antigen is still unknown.

Study conclusions and caveats: Among non-shared clonotypes, generation probabilities were lower than among those shared by all four donors.

Using immunoSEQ multiplex PCR, the repertoire was profiled, and TCRdb retains in-frame clones only, with some absent. This table holds over a million clones, under 80% found once. The source is a man aged 18 to 30 in good health. Sequenced sample: memory CD4+ T cells sorted from blood. Indicated subset: CD45RA-negative fraction. This chain uses TRBV28 with TRBJ2-7; no clear D gene. CDR3 protein: CASRLTPYSYEQYF. CDR3 DNA: TGTGCCAGCAGACTTACCCCTTACTCCTACGAGCAGTACTTC.